A selection of T cell receptor beta chains follows, all from one sample in a study of post-analysis software for immune sequencing data. TCRdb reprocessed the PCR reads with MiXCR, giving one entry per CDR3 protein. The table shows over 700,000 distinct CDR3 sequences, with 25% to 30% occurring only once. The specimen sequenced was blood. The receptors derive from a girl between 5 and 17 years old with multiple sclerosis. CDR3s include the opening cysteine and the closing phenylalanine or tryptophan. A D gene is named only where the DNA matches it firmly. Only part of the rows carry a size: once, few, many, or a class if the clone is expanded.

j_call: TRBJ1-5
v_call: TRBV2
d_call: TRBD1
clone_size: -
cdr3_nt: TGTGCCAGCAGGGGGGACAGGGGTTACAATCAGCCCCAGCATTTT
cdr3_aa: CASRGDRGYNQPQHF

j_call: TRBJ2-5
v_call: TRBV28
d_call: TRBD2
clone_size: few
cdr3_nt: TGTGCCAGCAGTTTCTCCATAGCGGGGGTAGCGGAGACCCAGTACTTC
cdr3_aa: CASSFSIAGVAETQYF

j_call: TRBJ2-6
v_call: TRBV5-6
d_call: -
clone_size: few
cdr3_nt: TGTGCCAGCAGCTGGGCTCCTTCTGGGGCCAACGTCCTGACTTTC
cdr3_aa: CASSWAPSGANVLTF

j_call: TRBJ2-1
v_call: TRBV29-1
d_call: TRBD2
clone_size: -
cdr3_nt: TGCAGCGTATCCGGGACTAGCGCCGCGTTCTTC
cdr3_aa: CSVSGTSAAFF

j_call: TRBJ1-1
v_call: TRBV6-1
d_call: -
clone_size: -
cdr3_nt: TGTGCCAGCAGTGAAATGCAGTCCAACACTGGAGCTTTCTTT
cdr3_aa: CASSEMQSNTGAFF

j_call: TRBJ2-3
v_call: TRBV20-1
d_call: -
clone_size: -
cdr3_nt: TGCAGTGCTAGTTTGACTACGGGGCGAACGCAGTATTTT
cdr3_aa: CSASLTTGRTQYF

j_call: TRBJ2-3
v_call: TRBV10-1
d_call: TRBD2
clone_size: few
cdr3_nt: TGCGCCAGCAGTGGGTCGGGAGGGAGCACAGATACGCAGTATTTT
cdr3_aa: CASSGSGGSTDTQYF

j_call: TRBJ2-5
v_call: TRBV2
d_call: -
clone_size: few
cdr3_nt: TGTGCCAGCACCTACTCCGGGACACCGCCTGGGATCCAAGAGACCCAGTACTTC
cdr3_aa: CASTYSGTPPGIQETQYF

j_call: TRBJ1-1
v_call: TRBV20-1
d_call: -
clone_size: -
cdr3_nt: TGCAGTGCCCCCGTTGGGGGCACTGAAGCTTTCTTT
cdr3_aa: CSAPVGGTEAFF

j_call: TRBJ2-1
v_call: TRBV24-1
d_call: -
clone_size: few
cdr3_nt: TGTGCCACCAGCCAAGGGGGGACCCCCTACAATGAGCAGTTCTTC
cdr3_aa: CATSQGGTPYNEQFF

j_call: TRBJ2-3
v_call: TRBV2
d_call: TRBD2
clone_size: -
cdr3_nt: TGTGCCAGCAGTGAGAAGGCTAGCGGACGCACAGATACGCAGTATTTT
cdr3_aa: CASSEKASGRTDTQYF

j_call: TRBJ2-5
v_call: TRBV9
d_call: -
clone_size: few
cdr3_nt: TGTGCCAGCAGCGTAGTCCCCCTGGAGACCCAGTACTTC
cdr3_aa: CASSVVPLETQYF

j_call: TRBJ2-7
v_call: TRBV29-1
d_call: TRBD1
clone_size: many
cdr3_nt: TGCAGCGTTGAAGTCGGGACAGCAGTCAACGAGCAGTACTTC
cdr3_aa: CSVEVGTAVNEQYF

j_call: TRBJ1-5
v_call: TRBV29-1
d_call: -
clone_size: -
cdr3_nt: TGCAGCGTTGCAAACAGGTCCGCGTCGTATAGCAATCAGCCCCAGCATTTT
cdr3_aa: CSVANRSASYSNQPQHF

j_call: TRBJ2-2
v_call: TRBV4-3
d_call: -
clone_size: few
cdr3_nt: TGCGCCAGCAGCCAAGAGCTAGCGCCTCAAACCGGGGAGCTGTTTTTT
cdr3_aa: CASSQELAPQTGELFF

j_call: TRBJ2-4
v_call: TRBV7-2
d_call: -
clone_size: few
cdr3_nt: TGTGCCAGCAGCCCCGGACTAACGCAGAACATTCAGTACTTC
cdr3_aa: CASSPGLTQNIQYF

j_call: TRBJ1-1
v_call: TRBV6-6
d_call: TRBD1
clone_size: few
cdr3_nt: TGTGCCGGGTCCCTTTATAGGGGGCAGAACACTGAAGCTTTCTTT
cdr3_aa: CAGSLYRGQNTEAFF

j_call: TRBJ1-1
v_call: TRBV6-5
d_call: -
clone_size: -
cdr3_nt: TGTGCCAGCAATAAACAGGCCCCTATTCGGACTGAAGCTTTCTTT
cdr3_aa: CASNKQAPIRTEAFF

j_call: TRBJ1-1
v_call: TRBV18
d_call: -
clone_size: few
cdr3_nt: TGTGCCAGCTCACCGCTAAAACAGGGAACGGGTGAAGCTTTCTTT
cdr3_aa: CASSPLKQGTGEAFF

j_call: TRBJ1-5
v_call: TRBV6-2/TRBV6-3
d_call: TRBD1
clone_size: once
cdr3_nt: TGTGCCAGGAGTTACCGAACAGGGGCCGGTAGCAATCAGCCCCAGCATTTT
cdr3_aa: CARSYRTGAGSNQPQHF

j_call: TRBJ2-3
v_call: TRBV4-3
d_call: -
clone_size: many
cdr3_nt: TGCGCCAGCAGCCTGGAGGCCCGAAACACAGATACGCAGTATTTT
cdr3_aa: CASSLEARNTDTQYF

j_call: TRBJ2-7
v_call: TRBV10-3
d_call: -
clone_size: -
cdr3_nt: TGTGCCATCGGGACCCCGGGACTGGGGGGCTACGAGCAGTACTTC
cdr3_aa: CAIGTPGLGGYEQYF

j_call: TRBJ1-5
v_call: TRBV20-1
d_call: -
clone_size: few
cdr3_nt: TGCAGTGCGCACGCTCCGCCGAGGAGCAATCAGCCCCAGCATTTT
cdr3_aa: CSAHAPPRSNQPQHF

j_call: TRBJ2-7
v_call: TRBV7-9
d_call: TRBD2
clone_size: -
cdr3_nt: TGTGCCAGCAGCGACACTAGCGGTCCCCTCAAGCAGTACTTC
cdr3_aa: CASSDTSGPLKQYF

j_call: TRBJ2-7
v_call: TRBV9
d_call: -
clone_size: -
cdr3_nt: TGTGCCAGCAGCCGTGACGTAACCTACGAGCAGTACTTC
cdr3_aa: CASSRDVTYEQYF

j_call: TRBJ2-5
v_call: TRBV9
d_call: TRBD2
clone_size: few
cdr3_nt: TGTGCCAGCAGCGACGTTAGCGGGGGATGGGAGACCCAGTACTTC
cdr3_aa: CASSDVSGGWETQYF

j_call: TRBJ2-1
v_call: TRBV12-3/TRBV12-4
d_call: -
clone_size: -
cdr3_nt: TGTGCCAGCAGGCCCGGGGGGCTAGCGCCATACAATGAGCAGTTCTTC
cdr3_aa: CASRPGGLAPYNEQFF

j_call: TRBJ1-5
v_call: TRBV10-3
d_call: -
clone_size: -
cdr3_nt: TGTGCCATCAGTGAGGGGTATAGGGGCAATCAGCCCCAGCATTTT
cdr3_aa: CAISEGYRGNQPQHF

j_call: TRBJ2-3
v_call: TRBV5-6
d_call: TRBD1
clone_size: -
cdr3_nt: TGTGCCAGCAGCTATATTACAGGGGTCACAGATACGCAGTATTTT
cdr3_aa: CASSYITGVTDTQYF

j_call: TRBJ2-3
v_call: TRBV20-1
d_call: -
clone_size: -
cdr3_nt: TGCAGTGCTGACTCGAGGGCTAGCACAGATACGCAGTATTTT
cdr3_aa: CSADSRASTDTQYF

j_call: TRBJ2-7
v_call: TRBV3-1
d_call: TRBD2
clone_size: few
cdr3_nt: TGTGCCAGCAGCCTTAGCGGGAGAGGGGCCTACGAGCAGTACTTC
cdr3_aa: CASSLSGRGAYEQYF

j_call: TRBJ2-4
v_call: TRBV20-1
d_call: -
clone_size: once
cdr3_nt: TGCAGTGCTAGCCCCTTGGGGGAACGCGGGATTCAGTACTTC
cdr3_aa: CSASPLGERGIQYF

j_call: TRBJ2-3
v_call: TRBV18
d_call: -
clone_size: -
cdr3_nt: TGTGCCAGCTCACAAGGGGCTAGCGCATCCGATACGCAGTATTTT
cdr3_aa: CASSQGASASDTQYF

j_call: TRBJ2-1
v_call: TRBV7-9
d_call: TRBD2
clone_size: few
cdr3_nt: TGTGCCTCGAGGGCTAGCGGGCTGGTAAATTCGCTTAATGAGCAGTTCTTC
cdr3_aa: CASRASGLVNSLNEQFF

j_call: TRBJ2-1
v_call: TRBV4-3
d_call: -
clone_size: -
cdr3_nt: TGCGCCAGCAGCCAAGACAGGCACCAGCCCTACAATGAGCAGTTCTTC
cdr3_aa: CASSQDRHQPYNEQFF

j_call: TRBJ2-4
v_call: TRBV7-2
d_call: TRBD2
clone_size: -
cdr3_nt: TGTGCCAGCAGCCGATCCGGACTAGTGGGACCTCTAGCCAAAAACATTCAGTACTTC
cdr3_aa: CASSRSGLVGPLAKNIQYF

j_call: TRBJ1-5
v_call: TRBV13
d_call: -
clone_size: few
cdr3_nt: TGTGCCAGCAGCGCATCAGGGAGCAATCAGCCCCAGCATTTT
cdr3_aa: CASSASGSNQPQHF

j_call: TRBJ2-3
v_call: TRBV28
d_call: -
clone_size: -
cdr3_nt: TGTGCCAGCAGTTTACGTTGGGCGCAGTATTTT
cdr3_aa: CASSLRWAQYF

j_call: TRBJ1-5
v_call: TRBV6-5
d_call: -
clone_size: few
cdr3_nt: TGTGCCAGCAGTTACTCACAATCCGGGCCCCAGCATTTT
cdr3_aa: CASSYSQSGPQHF

j_call: TRBJ2-1
v_call: TRBV20-1
d_call: -
clone_size: few
cdr3_nt: TGCAGTGCTAGTGGGGCCCTAGCGAGCAACAATGAGCAGTTCTTC
cdr3_aa: CSASGALASNNEQFF

j_call: TRBJ1-5
v_call: TRBV6-4
d_call: -
clone_size: -
cdr3_nt: TGTGCCGGCAGCCCCGAGGGGAGCAATCAGCCCCAGCATTTT
cdr3_aa: CAGSPEGSNQPQHF

j_call: TRBJ1-5
v_call: TRBV20-1
d_call: -
clone_size: -
cdr3_nt: TGCAGTGCTAGAGGTTCGGCTCAGCCCCAGCATTTT
cdr3_aa: CSARGSAQPQHF